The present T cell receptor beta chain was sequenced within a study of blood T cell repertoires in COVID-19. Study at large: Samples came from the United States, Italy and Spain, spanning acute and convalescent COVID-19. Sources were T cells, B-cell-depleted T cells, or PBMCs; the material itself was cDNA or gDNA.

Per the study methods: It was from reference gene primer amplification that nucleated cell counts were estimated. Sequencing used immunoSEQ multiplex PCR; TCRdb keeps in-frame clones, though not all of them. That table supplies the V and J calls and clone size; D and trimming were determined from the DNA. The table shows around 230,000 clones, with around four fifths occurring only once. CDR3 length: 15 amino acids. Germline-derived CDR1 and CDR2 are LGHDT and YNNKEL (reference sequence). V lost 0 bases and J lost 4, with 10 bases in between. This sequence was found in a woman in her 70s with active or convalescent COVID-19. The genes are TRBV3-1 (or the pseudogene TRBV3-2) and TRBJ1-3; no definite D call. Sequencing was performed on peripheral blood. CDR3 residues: CASSQDLNGGNTIYF. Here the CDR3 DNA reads TGTGCCAGCAGCCAAGATTTGAACGGGGGAAACACCATATATTTT.